This T cell receptor (beta chain) was recorded in a study of control samples from healthy donors and cancer patients. The CDR3 is 14 residues long. Germline values: CDR1 ENHRY, CDR2 SYGVKD. The V gene lost 7 bases and the J gene lost 5 bases, with 12 bases spanning the gap. TCRdb's copy holds only in-frame clones and misses some; the assay was immunoSEQ multiplex PCR. The profile shows approximately 140,000 clones, 90% to 95% of them singletons. This receptor was obtained from a man younger than 35 in good health. V usage is TRBV10-3 and J usage is TRBJ1-6, with unresolved D. Sequencing was done on a sample of blood. The DNA for the CDR3 is TGTGCCATCAAGATGACCGAGAATAATTCACCCCTCCACTTT. The encoded protein is CAIKMTENNSPLHF.